This TCR beta chain came from a study of cytomegalovirus exposure and HLA in healthy donors (dated 2017 in TCRdb). As for the study more broadly: According to an earlier analysis of 587 of the donors, some 180 million T cells yielded 95 million to 140 million unique TCR beta sequences and 276 Gb of sequence data. To decide whether each TCR beta V gene segment behaved as functional or pseudogenic, an earlier analysis of some 600 of the donors relied on high-throughput TCR beta sequencing. HLA typing included class I and class II loci at four-digit resolution. Genome-wide SNP genotypes for about three fifths of the roughly 670 donors were used in a later genetic analysis, which treated that subset as a discovery cohort. All discovery cohort repertoires had been generated on a single sequencing platform. On average, about 240,000 unique TCR beta nucleotide sequences were sequenced per donor among 398 genotyped donors of the cohort, with approximately 18% of those sequences being non-productive. The study aimed to test whether signatures of past pathogen exposure could be identified by cataloging public T cell receptors. Typing coverage varied by locus: roughly 620-640 donors for A, B, C, DRB1 and DQB1; some 520 for DQA1; around 610 for DPA1; around 490 for DPB1. Rather than drawing on any new phenotypic data, the later analysis identified candidate immune exposures from TCR beta sequences and the way those sequences occurred across donors. To predict cytomegalovirus infection status, the study brought together high-throughput TCR immunosequencing, statistical association of individual TCRs with disease status, and machine learning. In a later analysis, previously published TCR beta repertoires from 600 to 850 donors were re-analyzed and high-resolution HLA genotyping was added so that TCR occurrence patterns could be studied. In addition to the first cohort of around 670 subjects, a separate validation cohort of 100 to 150 different subjects was used. Alongside the repertoire data, information on donor age, sex, ethnicity and CMV serostatus was compiled. Several DR-DQ haplotypes were treated as single units for association and clustering because of strong linkage in the cohort. An early release covering about 600 HLA-typed donors comprised roughly 300 gigabases of sequencing data and roughly 86 million unique TCR sequences. Using immunosequencing, the study profiled T cell repertoires from around 670 subjects and related those repertoires to cytomegalovirus serostatus. Of the approximately 400 genotyped donors, around 81% fell in the genetic ancestry cluster associated with self-reported Caucasian donors.

What the study reported, not specific to this receptor: This cohort had only TCR beta chains sequenced, and the lack of alpha or paired-chain data limited which features could be detected. Cytomegalovirus status was reported to be diagnosed by the classifier with high specificity and sensitivity in both the original and validation cohorts. Because counts were too low, about 17 rarely observed V segments, including chromosome 9 orphons, were excluded from the earlier analysis of a few hundred of the donors. An association between a missense DCLRE1C variant and V-gene and J-gene trimming of TCR beta chains was found in a later genetic analysis and replicated in an independent cohort. At a false discovery rate of 0.05, a later analysis linked 15,000 to 20,000 TCR beta sequences to specific HLA alleles. While some public TCRs were present in many individuals, most TCR sequences turned up only very rarely across donors. The authors suggested that the approach could potentially be generalized to other disease states and immunological phenotypes. A later analysis reported that several top co-occurrence clusters appeared linked to parvovirus B19, influenza, CMV and Epstein-Barr virus. Correlated functional status among segregating V segments might be attributable to linkage disequilibrium, but an unknown experimental factor could not be ruled out. The presence/absence analyses assumed that sequencing depth was roughly uniform across donors, and that assumption may not be true. Broadly in line with IMGT annotations, most TCR beta V segments showed up in productive rearrangements about 87% or about 30% of the time in an earlier analysis of several hundred of the donors. The sequencing pipeline was judged likely to have produced a cluster of highly shared sequence variants as a technical artifact. When HLA alleles, especially DR and DQ, strongly co-occurred, attributing TCR associations to individual alleles was difficult. In a later analysis, the rate of TCR association differed among HLA loci, with DRB1 alleles having the most associated TCRs and HLA-C alleles having the fewest. For the cohort, immune exposure information was limited to CMV serostatus. Three of the identified cytomegalovirus-associated TCR beta chains were confirmed in vitro to be specific for cytomegalovirus antigens. Because HLA typing was unavailable for some donors at each locus, only the typed subset was used in association tests. A further reported finding was that TCR beta sequences accurately predicted the HLA-A and HLA-B alleles for most subjects in the first cohort. In a later analysis, most CMV-associated TCR beta chains were found to appear HLA-restricted, with HLA associations seemingly driven largely by CMV exposure. Some IMGT-functional V segments, including TRBV6-2 and TRBV6-3, could not be told apart with the 87-base-pair reads, so those segments were excluded. In a later analysis, HLA-associated TCR beta chains showed more clonal expansion and lower generation probabilities than non-associated chains that were equally common. The study listed approximately 150 TCR beta chains as associated with cytomegalovirus. A later genetic analysis reported fewer N-insertions in productive TCRs among donors in an Asian-associated ancestry cluster than the roughly 650-donor mean.

The germline V gene yields SGHDT for CDR1 and YYEEEE for CDR2. Spanning cysteine to phenylalanine, the CDR3 consists of 17 amino acids. The sequence is cut down to CDR3 DNA, 51 bases in frame from base 1. V is reduced by 4 bases and J by 1 base, leaving a spacing of 20 bases between them. In total, approximately 610 healthy bone marrow donors made up the cohort. At the time of sampling, every cohort member was nominally healthy, though immune exposures that went unrecorded were likely present. The donor was CMV seronegative and was included in the group of a few hundred seronegative cohort members. Every donor gave a peripheral blood sample, and the peripheral blood mononuclear cells from that sample were used for TCR beta sequencing. The Qiagen DNeasy Blood Extraction Kit was used to extract genomic DNA from the blood cell samples. Library preparation was by the immunoSEQ multiplex PCR assay. A mixture of 60 forward primers for TCR Vbeta segments and 13 reverse primers for TCR Jbeta segments was used in the multiplex PCR. A multiplex PCR assay on genomic DNA amplified the CDR3 region of rearranged TCR beta genes. On the Illumina HiSeq System, the amplified TCR beta libraries were sequenced as 87-base-pair reads. The study's own analysis went as follows. In a later analysis, tens of millions of unique TCR beta chains were counted across the 500 to 700 repertoires, and roughly 11 million of these chains were shared by at least two donors. A nearest-neighbor algorithm error-corrected the raw reads and collapsed the reads into unique sequences, merging closely related sequences to remove PCR and sequencing errors. CDR3 sequences were aligned to IMGT reference sequences to assign V, D and J gene segments. For a sequence to be retained, a match of at least six nucleotides to both a V gene segment and a J gene segment was required. A rearrangement was called productive if the CDR3 had no stop codons and remained in frame with V and J, and every other rearrangement was called non-productive. CDR3 was defined by IMGT convention, running from the second conserved V-encoded cysteine to the conserved J-encoded phenylalanine. The earlier analysis of more than 450 of the donors excluded sequences that lacked an unambiguous match to a single V gene segment. In an earlier analysis of about 590 of the donors, a V segment was called functional when productive rearrangements were above 56.7%, and segregating when the standard deviation between donors exceeded 5%. To diagnose cytomegalovirus status from the catalog of TCR beta chain sequences, a statistical classification framework was built. V and J gene assignment, in a later analysis, came from comparing TCR nucleotide sequences with IMGT/GENE-DB human TR gene sequences. In a later analysis, CDR3 sequences and most-parsimonious VDJ recombination scenarios were assigned using the TCRdist pipeline. A later analysis defined each TCR beta chain by its CDR3 amino acid sequence plus V-gene family, and excluded reads lacking a unique V-gene family. To address suspected cross-contamination and a sequencing artifact, a later analysis removed 592 highly shared, low-generation-probability nucleotide sequences. In a later analysis, a clonal expansion index was calculated for each public chain from normalized within-repertoire ranks of inferred template counts. Generation probabilities in a later analysis came from a VDJ recombination model fitted to out-of-frame rearrangements, and those results were checked against IGoR. Hypergeometric tests were used in a later analysis to score TCR-TCR, TCR-HLA and TCR-CMV co-occurrence, with a repertoire-size bias correction applied to the TCR pairs. A later analysis estimated false discovery rates by permuting HLA or CMV assignments 20 times. In a later analysis, co-occurring TCRs were grouped using DBSCAN, and TCRdist sequence similarity was added for clustering within HLA-allele-positive subsets. Repertoires with fewer than 30,000 or more than 120,000 public chains were left out of co-occurrence clustering, as were a handful of repertoires with anomalous nucleotide sharing. TCRdb provides this immuneACCESS table in a form limited to in-frame rearrangements. Some clones are lacking; in checked studies, under half of them reflect an unresolved V gene, and why the rest are absent is not known. V, J and clone size are taken as reported in that table, and D and trimming were inferred from the DNA itself. The sample profile shows more than 200,000 clones; around 83% of them were found once. Clones ranked in the top ten supply 1.2% to 1.5% of the sample.

On this clone: Its antigen remains undetermined. Base quality data are lacking; no much larger clone is found one base away.

Sequenced sample: PBMCs. This TCR was recovered from a girl aged 5-17 years in good health and CMV-seronegative. This receptor chain uses TRBV5-6 and TRBJ2-5; the D region possibly corresponds to TRBD2 (6 bases align). At the DNA level, the sequence is TGTGCCAGCAGCCCCCGACTAGTATGGCTTTCCCAAGAGACCCAGTACTTC. This translates into CASSPRLVWLSQETQYF.